These 8 T cell receptor beta chains share one sample of origin, sequenced in a study of blood T cell repertoires in COVID-19. Profiled with immunoSEQ multiplex PCR; TCRdb holds only in-frame clones, not every one. The sample yields approximately 240,000 clones, around 83% seen once. What was sequenced was peripheral blood. These receptors all come from a woman in her 40s who had recovered from COVID-19.

The V and J genes are TRBV6-5 and TRBJ1-2, with D possibly being TRBD1 (5 bases). This CDR3 spans 14 amino acids. V was clipped by 3 bases and J by 3 bases, with 11 bases between them. Germline CDR1 is MNHEY and CDR2 is SVGAGI. CDR3 amino acids: CASSYRQGDYGYTF. DNA for the CDR3: TGTGCCAGCAGTTATCGGCAGGGTGACTATGGCTACACCTTC.

The V call is TRBV7-3, the J call TRBJ1-1; D is uncertain. Trimming pared 4 bases from V and 1 base from J, leaving 7 bases between. Germline values: CDR1 SGHTA, CDR2 FQGTGA. The CDR3 spans 13 residues. CDR3 protein: CASSSSQNTEAFF. Written as DNA, the CDR3 is TGTGCCAGCAGCTCTAGTCAGAACACTGAAGCTTTCTTT.

V is TRBV6-5 and J is TRBJ1-2; maybe TRBD1 (6 bases). CDR3 size: 15 residues. Germline V gene lookup returns CDR1 MNHEY and CDR2 SVGAGI. Trimming removed 6 bases from V and 0 bases from J, with 14 bases in between. The CDR3 region is CASRKNRATNYGYTF. CDR3 nucleotides: TGTGCCAGCAGAAAAAACAGGGCGACTAACTATGGCTACACCTTC.

In the case of this clone: Other DNA sequences from this sample encode an identical CDR3 as well. The chain combines TRBV4-3 with TRBJ2-5; no clear D gene. Germline V gene lookup returns CDR1 LGHNA and CDR2 YSLEER. The length of the CDR3 is 13 residues. V was clipped by 3 bases and J by 5 bases, with 10 bases between them. The CDR3 region has the DNA TGCGCCAGCAGCCAGACATATTCGGAGACCCAGTACTTC. This encodes CASSQTYSETQYF.

This chain joins TRBV5-1 and TRBJ2-1; D gene uncertain. The CDR3 spans 15 residues. V gave up 7 bases and J gave up 0 bases, with 14 bases separating them. CDR1 SGHRS and CDR2 YFSETQ come from the germline V gene. This chain's CDR3 is CASLSKPNSYNEQFF. In DNA, the CDR3 is TGCGCCAGCCTCTCTAAACCGAACTCCTACAATGAGCAGTTCTTC.

This chain links TRBV30 with TRBJ1-3; 9 bases agree with TRBD1. Trimming cost V 3 bases and J 4 bases; bases outside gene matches: 4. The CDR3 totals 14 residues. The germline V gene encodes CDR1 GTSNPN and CDR2 SVGIG (reference sequence). The CDR3 DNA sequence: TGTGCCTGGAGCAACAGGGGGCTCGGAAACACCATATATTTT. This translates into CAWSNRGLGNTIYF.

The chain joins TRBV3-1 (or the pseudogene TRBV3-2) to TRBJ2-1, with TRBD2 matching 13 bases. Germline CDR1 LGHDT, CDR2 YNNKEL (reference sequence). The CDR3 loop spans 15 amino acids. V gave up 8 bases and J gave up 8 bases; unmatched junction bases: 9. The CDR3 loop reads CASSITSGGADEQFF. The CDR3 nucleotides read TGTGCCAGCTCAATAACTAGCGGGGGGGCAGATGAGCAGTTCTTC.

The chain carries TRBV30 and TRBJ1-5; 10 positions match TRBD1. Germline V gene lookup returns CDR1 GTSNPN and CDR2 SVGIG (reference sequence). The CDR3 consists of 15 residues. V shed 2 bases and J 6 bases; nucleotides not matched to a gene: 7. The CDR3 protein is CAWSRGTGEAQPQHF. The CDR3 nucleotides read TGTGCCTGGAGTCGGGGGACAGGGGAGGCTCAGCCCCAGCATTTT.